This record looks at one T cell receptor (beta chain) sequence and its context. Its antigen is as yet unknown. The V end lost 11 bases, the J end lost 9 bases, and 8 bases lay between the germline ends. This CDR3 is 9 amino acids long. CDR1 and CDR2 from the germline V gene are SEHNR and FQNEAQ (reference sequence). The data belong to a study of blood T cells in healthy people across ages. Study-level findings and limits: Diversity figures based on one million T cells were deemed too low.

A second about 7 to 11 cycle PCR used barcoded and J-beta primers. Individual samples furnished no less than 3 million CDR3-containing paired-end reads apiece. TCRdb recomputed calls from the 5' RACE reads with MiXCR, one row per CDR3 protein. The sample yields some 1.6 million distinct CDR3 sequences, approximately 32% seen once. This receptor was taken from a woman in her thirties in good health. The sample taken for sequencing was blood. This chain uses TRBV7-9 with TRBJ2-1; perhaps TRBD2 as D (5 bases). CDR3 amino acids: CALGGEQFF. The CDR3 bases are TGTGCCCTAGGAGGTGAGCAGTTCTTC.